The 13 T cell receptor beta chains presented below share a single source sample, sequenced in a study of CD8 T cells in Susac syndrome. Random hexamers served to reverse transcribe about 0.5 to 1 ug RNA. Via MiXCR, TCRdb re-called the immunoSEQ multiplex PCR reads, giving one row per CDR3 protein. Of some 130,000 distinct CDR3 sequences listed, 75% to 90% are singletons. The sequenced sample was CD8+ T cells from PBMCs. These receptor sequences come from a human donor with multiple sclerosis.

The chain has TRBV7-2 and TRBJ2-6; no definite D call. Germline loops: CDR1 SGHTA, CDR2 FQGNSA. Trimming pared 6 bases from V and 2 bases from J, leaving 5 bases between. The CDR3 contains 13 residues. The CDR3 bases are TGTGCCAGCAGTTTTACTGGGGCCAACGTCCTGACTTTC. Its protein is CASSFTGANVLTF.

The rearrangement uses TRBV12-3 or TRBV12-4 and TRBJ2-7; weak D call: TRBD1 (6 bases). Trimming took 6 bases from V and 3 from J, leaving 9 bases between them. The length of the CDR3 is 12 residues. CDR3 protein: CASRGQSYEQYF. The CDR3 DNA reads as TGTGCCAGCAGGGGACAAAGCTACGAGCAGTACTTC.

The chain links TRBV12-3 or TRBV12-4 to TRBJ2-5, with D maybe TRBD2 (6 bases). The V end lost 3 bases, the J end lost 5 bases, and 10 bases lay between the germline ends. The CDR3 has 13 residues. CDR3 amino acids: CASSFGGAETQYF. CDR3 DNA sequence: TGTGCCAGCAGTTTCGGCGGGGCTGAGACCCAGTACTTC.

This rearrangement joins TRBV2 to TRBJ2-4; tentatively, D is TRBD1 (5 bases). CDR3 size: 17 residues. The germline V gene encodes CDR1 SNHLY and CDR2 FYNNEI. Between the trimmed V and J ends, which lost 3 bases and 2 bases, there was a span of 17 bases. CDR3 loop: CASSDLGTGATKNIQYF. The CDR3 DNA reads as TGTGCCAGCAGTGATCTAGGTACAGGAGCGACCAAAAACATTCAGTACTTC.

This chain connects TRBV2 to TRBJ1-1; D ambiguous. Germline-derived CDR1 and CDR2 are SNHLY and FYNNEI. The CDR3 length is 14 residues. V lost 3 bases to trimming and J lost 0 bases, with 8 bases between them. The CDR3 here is CASSDMAVNTEAFF. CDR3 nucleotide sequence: TGTGCCAGCAGTGATATGGCGGTGAACACTGAAGCTTTCTTT.

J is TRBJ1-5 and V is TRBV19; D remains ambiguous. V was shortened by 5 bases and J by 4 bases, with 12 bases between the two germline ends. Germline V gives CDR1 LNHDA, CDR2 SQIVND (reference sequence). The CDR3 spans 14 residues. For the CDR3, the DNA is TGTGCCAGTAGTTTCTACGACCGAAATCAGCCCCAGCATTTT. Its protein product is CASSFYDRNQPQHF. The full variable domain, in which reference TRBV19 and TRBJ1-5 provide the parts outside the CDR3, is DGGITQSPKYLFRKEGQNVTLSCEQNLNHDAMYWYRQDPGQGLRLIYYSQIVNDFQKGDIAEGYSVSREKKESFPLTVTSAQKNPTAFYLCASSFYDRNQPQHFGDGTRLSIL.

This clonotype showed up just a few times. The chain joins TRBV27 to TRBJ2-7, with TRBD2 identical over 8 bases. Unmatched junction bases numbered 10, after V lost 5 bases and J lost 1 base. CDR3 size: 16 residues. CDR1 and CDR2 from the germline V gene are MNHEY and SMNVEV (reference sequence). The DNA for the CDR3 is TGTGCCAGCAGTCCCTCGGGGGGGCTTATATCCTACGAGCAGTACTTC. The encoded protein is CASSPSGGLISYEQYF.

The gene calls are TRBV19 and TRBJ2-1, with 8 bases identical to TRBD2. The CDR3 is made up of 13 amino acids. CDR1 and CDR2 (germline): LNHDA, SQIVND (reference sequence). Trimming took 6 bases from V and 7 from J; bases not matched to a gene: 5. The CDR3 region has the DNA TGTGCCAGTAGATCGGGACTAGTAAATGAGCAGTTCTTC. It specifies CASRSGLVNEQFF. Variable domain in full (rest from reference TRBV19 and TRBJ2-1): DGGITQSPKYLFRKEGQNVTLSCEQNLNHDAMYWYRQDPGQGLRLIYYSQIVNDFQKGDIAEGYSVSREKKESFPLTVTSAQKNPTAFYLCASRSGLVNEQFFGPGTRLTVL.

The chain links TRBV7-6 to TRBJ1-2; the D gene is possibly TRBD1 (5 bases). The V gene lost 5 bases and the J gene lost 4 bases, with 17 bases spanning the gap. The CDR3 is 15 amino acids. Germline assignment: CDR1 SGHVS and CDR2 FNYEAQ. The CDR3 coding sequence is TGTGCCAGCAGCAACCAAGGGGACCGTGTCTATGGCTACACCTTC. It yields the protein CASSNQGDRVYGYTF. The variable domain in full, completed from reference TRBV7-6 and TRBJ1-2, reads GAGVSQSPRYKVTKRGQDVALRCDPISGHVSLYWYRQALGQGPEFLTYFNYEAQQDKSGLPNDRFSAERPEGSISTLTIQRTEQRDSAMYRCASSNQGDRVYGYTFGSGTRLTVV.

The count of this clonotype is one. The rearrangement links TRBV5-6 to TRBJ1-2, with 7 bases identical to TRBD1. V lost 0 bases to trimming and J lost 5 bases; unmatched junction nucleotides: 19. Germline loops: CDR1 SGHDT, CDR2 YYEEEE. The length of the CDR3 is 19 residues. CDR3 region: CASSLVRGPDRALRYGYTF. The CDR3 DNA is TGTGCCAGCAGCTTGGTGAGGGGACCAGACAGGGCCCTCCGATATGGCTACACCTTC.

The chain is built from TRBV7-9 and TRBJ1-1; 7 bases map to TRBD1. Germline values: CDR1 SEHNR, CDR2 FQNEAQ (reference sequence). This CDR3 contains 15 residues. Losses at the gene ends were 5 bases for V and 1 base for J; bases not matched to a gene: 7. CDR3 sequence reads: CASSPDRERNTEAFF. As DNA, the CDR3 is TGTGCCAGCAGCCCTGACAGGGAGCGGAACACTGAAGCTTTCTTT.

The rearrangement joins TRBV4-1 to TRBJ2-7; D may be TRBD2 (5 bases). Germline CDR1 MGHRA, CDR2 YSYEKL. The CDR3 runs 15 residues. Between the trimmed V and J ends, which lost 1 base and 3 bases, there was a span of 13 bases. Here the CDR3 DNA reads TGCGCCAGCAGCCAAGGTCTGAGCGGAAACTACGAGCAGTACTTC. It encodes CASSQGLSGNYEQYF.

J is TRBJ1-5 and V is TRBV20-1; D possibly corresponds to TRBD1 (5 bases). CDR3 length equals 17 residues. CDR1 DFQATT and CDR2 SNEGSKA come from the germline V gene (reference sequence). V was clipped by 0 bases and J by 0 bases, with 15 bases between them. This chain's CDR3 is CSARDPRGDLSNQPQHF. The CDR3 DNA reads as TGCAGTGCTAGAGATCCTAGAGGGGACCTTAGCAATCAGCCCCAGCATTTT.